The 28 T cell receptor beta chains below all came from one sample that was sequenced in a study of T cell responses to AZD1222 COVID-19 vaccine. Assay: immunoSEQ multiplex PCR; the TCRdb copy retains only in-frame clones and omits some. The sample holds about 200,000 clones; about 92% are singletons and the top ten take roughly 4%. Material: peripheral blood, obtained 28 days after the second dose of the MenACWY control vaccine. The receptors shown here come from an adult who received the MenACWY meningococcal vaccine as a control.

There are a few counts of this clone. The chain recombines TRBV7-9 with TRBJ2-7; no clear D. The V end lost 2 bases, the J end lost 1 base, and 12 bases lay between the germline ends. Germline values: CDR1 SEHNR, CDR2 FQNEAQ (reference sequence). The CDR3 is 15 amino acids. The CDR3 bases are TGTGCCAGCAGCTTATGGGGTAGCAGTTCCTACGAGCAGTACTTC. Its translation is CASSLWGSSSYEQYF.

The chain recombines TRBV11-2 with TRBJ1-4, with D maybe TRBD1 (5 bases). From germline, CDR1 is SGHAT and CDR2 FQNNGV. The germline V and J ends were trimmed by 2 bases and 3 bases, with 10 bases remaining between them. The CDR3 spans 15 residues. The DNA for the CDR3 is TGTGCCAGCAGCTTAATTTGGGGGGCTAATGAAAAACTGTTTTTT. This sequence encodes CASSLIWGANEKLFF. Using reference TRBV11-2 and TRBJ1-4 for the parts outside the CDR3, the full variable domain is EAGVAQSPRYKIIEKRQSVAFWCNPISGHATLYWYQQILGQGPKLLIQFQNNGVVDDSQLPKDRFSAERLKGVDSTLKIQPAKLEDSAVYLCASSLIWGANEKLFFGSGTQLSVL.

V gene TRBV9 combines with J gene TRBJ2-3; no definite D call. Germline V CDR1 and CDR2: SGDLS, YYNGEE. CDR3 length equals 14 residues. The ends were cut back, 1 base at V and 0 bases at J, with 6 bases in the middle. CDR3 DNA: TGTGCCAGCAGCGTACGATCTAGCACAGATACGCAGTATTTT. Translation gives CASSVRSSTDTQYF. Drawing the rest from reference TRBV9 and TRBJ2-3, the complete variable domain is DSGVTQTPKHLITATGQRVTLRCSPRSGDLSVYWYQQSLDQGLQFLIQYYNGEERAKGNILERFSAQQFPDLHSELNLSSLELGDSALYFCASSVRSSTDTQYFGPGTRLTVL.

The chain uses TRBV10-3 and TRBJ1-6, with 8 nucleotides matching TRBD1. This CDR3 region has 13 residues. Germline CDR1 and CDR2: ENHRY and SYGVKD. The ends lost 10 bases at V and 10 bases at J; junction bases unmatched: 9. In DNA form, the CDR3 reads TGTGCCAGCGAAGAAGGACAGGGATCACCCCTCCACTTT. Translation gives CASEEGQGSPLHF.

Written as DNA, the CDR3 is TGTGCCAGCAGCTTAGAGAGAAATAATGGCTACACCTTC. Translation: CASSLERNNGYTF. This rearrangement joins TRBV5-5 to TRBJ1-2; D not resolved. Looked up from germline, CDR1 is SGHKS and CDR2 is YYEKEE (reference sequence). There are 13 residues in the CDR3. Trimming removed 2 bases at V and 6 bases at J, with 11 bases between. The whole variable domain, filled in from reference TRBV5-5 and TRBJ1-2, reads DAGVTQSPTHLIKTRGQQVTLRCSPISGHKSVSWYQQVLGQGPQFIFQYYEKEERGRGNFPDRFSARQFPNYSSELNVNALLLGDSALYLCASSLERNNGYTFGSGTRLTVV.

J is TRBJ1-4 and V is TRBV28; D may be TRBD1 (5 bases). The CDR3 length is 12 residues. V was cut by 9 bases and J by 3 bases, with 8 bases left in between. Germline CDR1 is MDHEN and CDR2 is SYDVKM. The CDR3 bases are TGTGCCAGTCGACAGTCTAATGAAAAACTGTTTTTT. Residues: CASRQSNEKLFF.

This clone has a handful of counts. This chain joins TRBV29-1 and TRBJ2-2; D is unclear. Germline V CDR1 and CDR2: SQVTM, ANQGSEA. The V end was cut by 5 bases, the J end by 0 bases, with 16 bases between. The CDR3 runs to 16 residues. CDR3: CSVLMGAGSNTGELFF. In DNA form, the CDR3 reads TGCAGCGTTCTCATGGGTGCAGGATCGAACACCGGGGAGCTGTTTTTT.

The chain combines TRBV10-3 with TRBJ2-1; unclear D gene. The germline V and J ends were trimmed by 0 bases and 0 bases, with 3 bases remaining between them. Germline V gene data show CDR1 as ENHRY and CDR2 as SYGVKD. The CDR3 totals 14 residues. The CDR3 loop is CAISESGSYNEQFF. The CDR3 nucleotides read TGTGCCATCAGTGAGTCGGGCTCCTACAATGAGCAGTTCTTC.

This clone was recorded once. The chain uses TRBV5-1 and TRBJ1-6, with D possibly being TRBD1 (5 bases). Trimming removed 0 bases at V and 0 bases at J, with 13 bases between. CDR3 length: 18 amino acids. Germline V gene data show CDR1 as SGHRS and CDR2 as YFSETQ. The CDR3 sequence: CASSLDPAGSSYNSPLHF. CDR3 bases: TGCGCCAGCAGCTTGGACCCCGCAGGGAGCTCCTATAATTCACCCCTCCACTTT.

V and J are TRBV29-1 and TRBJ2-5, with D perhaps matching TRBD1 (5 bases). Germline V gives CDR1 SQVTM, CDR2 ANQGSEA. Trimming pared 3 bases from V and 5 bases from J, leaving 10 bases between. The CDR3 covers 12 residues. CDR3 nucleotides: TGCAGCGTTGACAGGGATGGCGAGACCCAGTACTTC. Translated: CSVDRDGETQYF.

The rearrangement uses TRBV11-3 and TRBJ1-4; perhaps TRBD1 as D (5 bases). V was trimmed by 1 base and J by 8 bases, leaving 11 bases between them. This CDR3 region has 14 residues. Germline assignment: CDR1 SGHNT and CDR2 YENEEA. As DNA, the CDR3 is TGTGCCAGCAGCTTAGGCAGGGATGGGGAAAAACTGTTTTTT. It encodes CASSLGRDGEKLFF.

The gene calls are TRBV11-2 and TRBJ2-7; D is possibly TRBD2 (6 bases). V lost 2 bases to trimming and J lost 2 bases, with 10 bases between them. Germline CDR1 is SGHAT and CDR2 is FQNNGV. This CDR3 has 14 residues. CDR3 region: CASSLTGAPYEQYF. CDR3 sequence (DNA): TGTGCCAGCAGCTTAACGGGAGCACCCTACGAGCAGTACTTC. The complete variable domain, with remaining parts taken from reference TRBV11-2 and TRBJ2-7, reads EAGVAQSPRYKIIEKRQSVAFWCNPISGHATLYWYQQILGQGPKLLIQFQNNGVVDDSQLPKDRFSAERLKGVDSTLKIQPAKLEDSAVYLCASSLTGAPYEQYFGPGTRLTVT.

The rearrangement uses TRBV28 and TRBJ2-7; D gene unclear. The germline V gene encodes CDR1 MDHEN and CDR2 SYDVKM. The CDR3 runs 14 residues. Trimming stripped 11 bases from V and 0 bases from J, with 17 bases between. In nucleotides, the CDR3 is TGTGCCGCGAGAAGCTCACAGAACTCCTACGAGCAGTACTTC. This encodes CAARSSQNSYEQYF.

The rearrangement joins TRBV3-1 (or the pseudogene TRBV3-2) to TRBJ2-3; no firm D call. CDR1 and CDR2 from the germline V gene are LGHDT and YNNKEL (reference sequence). The CDR3 spans 13 residues. Trimming removed 6 bases at V and 0 bases at J, with 7 bases between. The CDR3 nucleotides are TGTGCCAGCAGGATGGGTAGCACAGATACGCAGTATTTT. Protein product: CASRMGSTDTQYF.

As DNA, the CDR3 is TGTGCCACCACCTCCGGGACTAGCCAACGGAGTGAGCAGTTCTTC. Translating it yields CATTSGTSQRSEQFF. The gene calls are TRBV24-1 and TRBJ2-1; the match to TRBD2 covers 9 bases. CDR3 length: 15 residues. The germline CDR1 and CDR2 sequences are KGHDR and SFDVKD. With 8 bases clipped from V and 9 bases from J, the junction kept 13 bases outside the gene matches.

The rearrangement links TRBV6-5 to TRBJ2-1; TRBD1 is a possible D gene (6 bases). Looked up from germline, CDR1 is MNHEY and CDR2 is SVGAGI. The CDR3 runs to 15 residues. The V end lost 6 bases, the J end lost 3 bases, and 15 bases lay between the germline ends. For the CDR3, the DNA is TGTGCCAGCAGGGCTCGACAGGAGTTCTACAATGAGCAGTTCTTC. This sequence encodes CASRARQEFYNEQFF.

The chain links TRBV6-6 to TRBJ2-1; 7 nucleotides align to TRBD2. V gave up 7 bases and J gave up 5 bases; unmatched junction bases: 14. The CDR3 has 16 residues. Germline assignment: CDR1 MNHNY and CDR2 SVGAGI (reference sequence). Here the CDR3 reads CASTPQWRENNNEQFF. In nucleotides, the CDR3 is TGTGCCAGCACCCCCCAGTGGCGGGAGAATAACAATGAGCAGTTCTTC.

This chain links TRBV7-3 with TRBJ1-6, with D uncertain. The CDR3 consists of 15 residues. V lost 5 bases, J lost 3 bases, and 11 bases lay in between. CDR1 is SGHTA and CDR2 is FQGTGA in the germline V gene. For the CDR3, the DNA is TGTGCCAGCAGCCCCACCGCGGGCTATAATTCACCCCTCCACTTT. Its protein product is CASSPTAGYNSPLHF. The full variable domain, rest sourced from reference TRBV7-3 and TRBJ1-6, is GAGVSQTPSNKVTEKGKYVELRCDPISGHTALYWYRQSLGQGPEFLIYFQGTGAADDSGLPNDRFFAVRPEGSVSTLKIQRTERGDSAVYLCASSPTAGYNSPLHFGNGTRLTVT.

V usage is TRBV19 and J usage is TRBJ2-7, with 11 bases matching TRBD2. The CDR3 has 15 residues. Looked up from germline, CDR1 is LNHDA and CDR2 is SQIVND (reference sequence). V was pared by 3 bases and J by 4 bases, with 5 bases of the junction left unmatched. CDR3 region: CASSMGASGRYEQYF. CDR3 DNA: TGTGCCAGTAGTATGGGAGCTAGCGGGAGGTACGAGCAGTACTTC.

This chain uses TRBV28 with TRBJ2-1; no definite D call. The CDR3 length is 11 residues. V gave up 8 bases and J gave up 6 bases, with 8 bases separating them. Germline assignment: CDR1 MDHEN and CDR2 SYDVKM. The CDR3, as DNA: TGTGCCAGCCGAGACCCCAATGAGCAGTTCTTC. Translated: CASRDPNEQFF.

The gene calls are TRBV30 and TRBJ1-5; D gene ambiguous. V lost 4 bases, J lost 5 bases, and 9 bases lay in between. The CDR3 consists of 12 residues. Germline V gives CDR1 GTSNPN, CDR2 SVGIG (reference sequence). CDR3 amino acids: CAWNQFDQPQHF. The CDR3 bases are TGTGCCTGGAACCAGTTCGATCAGCCCCAGCATTTT. Based on the CDR3 plus reference TRBV30 and TRBJ1-5, the full variable domain is SQTIHQWPATLVQPVGSPLSLECTVEGTSNPNLYWYRQAAGRGLQLLFYSVGIGQISSEVPQNLSASRPQDRQFILSSKKLLLSDSGFYLCAWNQFDQPQHFGDGTRLSIL.

The chain couples TRBV4-1 to TRBJ1-5; D uncertain. This CDR3 region has 15 residues. From germline, CDR1 is MGHRA and CDR2 YSYEKL. V was pared by 2 bases and J by 2 bases, with 10 bases between. DNA of the CDR3: TGCGCCAGCAGCCAAATTACACTCGGCAATCAGCCCCAGCATTTT. As protein: CASSQITLGNQPQHF.

CDR3 DNA: TGCGCCAGCAGCACACAGAGCTCCTACAATGAGCAGTTCTTC. This gives the protein CASSTQSSYNEQFF. J is TRBJ2-1 and V is TRBV5-1, with D unclear. The CDR3 length is 14 residues. From germline, CDR1 is SGHRS and CDR2 YFSETQ. Trimming removed 4 bases from V and 0 bases from J, with 8 bases in between. Looking up the rest from reference TRBV5-1 and TRBJ2-1 gives the full variable domain: KAGVTQTPRYLIKTRGQQVTLSCSPISGHRSVSWYQQTPGQGLQFLFEYFSETQRNKGNFPGRFSGRQFSNSRSEMNVSTLELGDSALYLCASSTQSSYNEQFFGPGTRLTVL.

This clone was counted only a few times. This chain uses TRBV6-4 with TRBJ1-5; TRBD1 might be the D (5 bases). The CDR3 contains 14 residues. CDR1 MRHNA and CDR2 SNTAGT come from the germline V gene. V was cut by 2 bases and J by 2 bases, with 7 bases left in between. The chain's CDR3 is CASSDRDRNQPQHF. The CDR3 DNA follows: TGTGCCAGCAGTGACAGGGACCGCAATCAGCCCCAGCATTTT.

The chain has TRBV25-1 and TRBJ2-1, with 7 positions matching TRBD1. Germline-derived CDR1 and CDR2 are MGHDK and SYGVNS. The CDR3 loop spans 13 amino acids. V lost 6 bases and J lost 1; bases outside the gene matches: 0. The DNA for the CDR3 is TGTGCCAGCAGGGACAGGTCCTACAATGAGCAGTTCTTC. Its protein product is CASRDRSYNEQFF.

This chain connects TRBV7-2 to TRBJ1-1, with D possibly TRBD1 on 5 matching bases. V lost 5 bases and J 4 bases, leaving 14 bases between the germline ends. CDR1 is SGHTA, CDR2 FQGNSA, per germline. This CDR3 is 14 amino acids long. CDR3: CASSPTGGSTEAFF. In DNA form, the CDR3 reads TGTGCCAGCAGCCCGACTGGGGGGAGCACTGAAGCTTTCTTT.

The DNA for the CDR3 is TGTGCCAGTAGTACCGTCCGCTCCGGGGGTCGTGAAAAACTGTTTTTT. This encodes CASSTVRSGGREKLFF. The chain employs TRBV19 and TRBJ1-4; weak D call: TRBD1 (5 bases). Looked up from germline, CDR1 is LNHDA and CDR2 is SQIVND (reference sequence). The CDR3 covers 16 residues. V was shortened by 4 bases and J by 7 bases, with 19 bases between the two germline ends.

The rearrangement uses TRBV6-5 and TRBJ1-5; D possibly corresponds to TRBD1 (6 bases). Germline V gene sequence: CDR1 MNHEY, CDR2 SVGAGI. V was pared by 5 bases and J by 6 bases, with 11 bases between. The length of the CDR3 is 13 residues. The CDR3: CASSPGESQPQHF. CDR3 DNA sequence: TGTGCCAGCAGTCCAGGGGAGAGTCAGCCCCAGCATTTT.